The next 28 T cell receptor beta chains were all read from a single sample in a study of blood T cell repertoires in COVID-19. Profiling relied on immunoSEQ multiplex PCR, and the TCRdb table lists in-frame clones only, not all of them. The repertoire has under 250,000 clones, about 90% of them found once; the top ten carry about 3%. Specimen: peripheral blood. Receptors originate from a man in his late teens or twenties with active or convalescent COVID-19.

V and J are TRBV24-1 and TRBJ1-5, with TRBD1 as a possible D gene (5 bases). Between the trimmed V and J ends, which lost 6 bases and 16 bases, there was a span of 15 bases. Germline assignment: CDR1 KGHDR and CDR2 SFDVKD. The CDR3 extends over 11 amino acids. The CDR3 spells CATSSGSRIHF. CDR3 nucleotides: TGTGCCACCAGTTCAGGGTCCCGTATCCATTTT.

The chain combines TRBV24-1 with TRBJ2-3; tentatively, D is TRBD2 (6 bases). V gave up 2 bases and J gave up 3 bases, with 14 bases separating them. The CDR3 is 16 residues long. Germline loops: CDR1 KGHDR, CDR2 SFDVKD. CDR3 residues: CATSDSPAGRTDTQYF. The DNA for the CDR3 is TGTGCCACCAGTGATTCCCCCGCAGGGAGGACAGATACGCAGTATTTT.

The chain combines TRBV6-5 with TRBJ1-1, with D perhaps matching TRBD1 (6 bases). Trimming removed 6 bases at V and 3 bases at J, with 14 bases between. The CDR3 runs to 14 residues. Germline CDR1 and CDR2: MNHEY and SVGAGI. CDR3 amino acids: CASRVTGFYTEAFF. For the CDR3, the DNA is TGTGCCAGCAGAGTAACAGGGTTTTACACTGAAGCTTTCTTT.

The V gene is TRBV6-6, the J gene TRBJ1-2; D unresolved. V lost 0 bases, J lost 3 bases, and 8 bases lay in between. The germline CDR1 and CDR2 sequences are MNHNY and SVGAGI (reference sequence). This CDR3 comprises 14 residues. CDR3: CASSYSTGDYGYTF. CDR3 in DNA: TGTGCCAGCAGTTACTCGACGGGAGACTATGGCTACACCTTC.

V gene TRBV13 combines with J gene TRBJ2-1; 10 bases match TRBD1. CDR3 length: 17 residues. The ends lost 4 bases at V and 0 bases at J; junction bases unmatched: 6. The germline gives CDR1 PRHDT, CDR2 FYEKMQ (reference sequence). The chain's CDR3 is CASSSARDRGSYNEQFF. The CDR3 nucleotides are TGTGCCAGCAGCTCAGCCCGGGACAGGGGCTCCTACAATGAGCAGTTCTTC.

V is TRBV24-1 and J is TRBJ1-1; a weak D match, TRBD1 (6 bases). The germline V and J ends were trimmed by 7 bases and 1 base, with 9 bases remaining between them. This CDR3 spans 13 amino acids. The germline gives CDR1 KGHDR, CDR2 SFDVKD. The CDR3 spells CATRGQRNTEAFF. In DNA, the CDR3 is TGTGCCACCAGAGGACAGAGGAACACTGAAGCTTTCTTT.

This clone came up a few times. This sequence joins TRBV9 and TRBJ2-5, with 10 nucleotides matching TRBD2. The CDR3 extends over 16 amino acids. The ends lost 2 bases at V and 2 bases at J; junction bases unmatched: 6. The germline V gene has CDR1 SGDLS and CDR2 YYNGEE. The CDR3 region has the DNA TGTGCCAGCAGCGTTTCGGGACTAGCGATACAAGAGACCCAGTACTTC. Amino acids: CASSVSGLAIQETQYF.

This clone has only one observation. The chain couples TRBV3-1 (or the pseudogene TRBV3-2) to TRBJ1-3; D is possibly TRBD1 (5 bases). Trimming stripped 6 bases from V and 9 bases from J, with 21 bases between. CDR3 length equals 15 residues. Per germline, CDR1 LGHDT and CDR2 YNNKEL (reference sequence). CDR3 DNA: TGTGCCAGCAGGCTAAGCGGGACGGCAGGCGGCACCATATATTTT. Its translation: CASRLSGTAGGTIYF.

V and J are TRBV6-5 and TRBJ1-1; D is possibly TRBD1 (5 bases). V was shortened by 6 bases and J by 0 bases, with 11 bases between the two germline ends. CDR1 and CDR2 (germline): MNHEY, SVGAGI. The CDR3 runs 14 residues. The CDR3 region is CASRGLGLNTEAFF. The CDR3 DNA reads as TGTGCCAGCAGGGGGTTGGGGCTGAACACTGAAGCTTTCTTT.

This CDR3 reads CASSLAMGQSGNTIYF. CDR3 bases: TGCGCCAGCAGCTTGGCCATGGGACAGAGTGGAAACACCATATATTTT. This chain uses TRBV5-1 with TRBJ1-3; the match to TRBD1 covers 7 bases. After removal of 0 bases from V and 3 bases from J, the junction contained 6 bases not matched to a gene. Looked up from germline, CDR1 is SGHRS and CDR2 is YFSETQ. The CDR3 is 16 amino acids.

This clone has a handful of counts. The rearrangement uses TRBV7-2 and TRBJ1-1; D possibly corresponds to TRBD1 (5 bases). V shed 5 bases and J shed 0 bases, with 10 bases lying between them. Germline V lookup: CDR1 SGHTA, CDR2 FQGNSA. CDR3 length: 14 residues. The CDR3 sequence is CASSPGGLNTEAFF. As DNA, the CDR3 is TGTGCCAGCAGCCCCGGGGGTTTGAACACTGAAGCTTTCTTT.

This clone was detected a few times. V gene TRBV6-2 or TRBV6-3 combines with J gene TRBJ1-2, with D hard to call. The CDR3 has 12 residues. The germline V and J ends were trimmed by 0 bases and 12 bases, with 11 bases remaining between them. The germline V gene has CDR1 MNHEY and CDR2 SVGEGT. The CDR3 loop reads CASSYSRGDHTF. CDR3 sequence (DNA): TGTGCCAGCAGTTACTCTAGAGGAGACCACACCTTC.

The chain recombines TRBV4-3 with TRBJ2-7; TRBD2 matches 12 bases. V shed 0 bases, J shed 1 base, and the junction held 7 bases outside the gene matches. Germline loops: CDR1 LGHNA, CDR2 YSLEER. The CDR3 covers 18 residues. Here the CDR3 reads CASSQEGLAGVGSYEQYF. The CDR3 DNA sequence: TGCGCCAGCAGCCAAGAGGGACTAGCGGGTGTAGGTTCCTACGAGCAGTACTTC.

The V and J genes are TRBV7-2 and TRBJ1-2, with 8 nucleotides matching TRBD1. The ends lost 2 bases at V and 6 bases at J; junction bases unmatched: 8. This CDR3 is 15 amino acids long. From germline, CDR1 is SGHTA and CDR2 FQGNSA. CDR3 nucleotide sequence: TGTGCCAGCAGCTTATCCACGGACAGGGCGGATGGCTACACCTTC. Protein: CASSLSTDRADGYTF.

The chain joins TRBV7-6 to TRBJ2-1, with TRBD2 identical over 14 bases. The V and J ends lost 5 bases and 8 bases, in that order; junction bases with no gene match: 5. Germline V CDR1 and CDR2: SGHVS, FNYEAQ. The CDR3 totals 15 residues. DNA of the CDR3: TGTGCCAGCAGCCCCGGACTAGCGGGAGGTTATGAGCAGTTCTTC. Its translation is CASSPGLAGGYEQFF.

The rearrangement uses TRBV5-4 and TRBJ2-1; 11 bases line up with TRBD2. There are 15 residues in the CDR3. The V gene's germline CDR1 is SGHNT and CDR2 YYREEE (reference sequence). The trim removed 4 bases at V and 8 bases at J, leaving 8 bases unmatched. The CDR3 is CASSQYSGRGDEQFF. The CDR3 DNA follows: TGTGCCAGCAGCCAATATAGCGGGAGGGGTGATGAGCAGTTCTTC.

The rearrangement joins TRBV18 to TRBJ2-5, with D unresolved. Germline assignment: CDR1 KGHSH and CDR2 LQKENI. Trimming removed 3 bases at V and 7 bases at J, with 18 bases between. The CDR3 runs 15 residues. CDR3: CASSPKAQSPATQYF. The CDR3 DNA reads TGTGCCAGCTCACCGAAGGCACAGTCGCCGGCGACCCAGTACTTC.

J is TRBJ2-3 and V is TRBV3-1 (or the pseudogene TRBV3-2); D possibly corresponds to TRBD1 (6 bases). The V gene's germline CDR1 is LGHDT and CDR2 YNNKEL (reference sequence). V dropped 3 bases and J dropped 3 bases, with 7 bases sitting between them. The CDR3 runs 13 residues. The CDR3 DNA is TGTGCCAGCAGCCAGAGGGGGACAGATACGCAGTATTTT. It translates to CASSQRGTDTQYF.

This rearrangement joins TRBV27 to TRBJ2-7; the D gene is possibly TRBD2 (5 bases). The CDR3 has 15 residues. Germline V gene sequence: CDR1 MNHEY, CDR2 SMNVEV (reference sequence). Trimming stripped 6 bases from V and 3 bases from J, with 18 bases between. Written as DNA, the CDR3 is TGTGCCAGCAGAAAAGGGTCCGGAGGAGACTACGAGCAGTACTTC. Its translation is CASRKGSGGDYEQYF.

This clone was observed once. V and J are TRBV5-1 and TRBJ1-6, with TRBD1 matching over 8 bases. CDR3 length equals 14 residues. Germline CDR1 and CDR2: SGHRS and YFSETQ. J lost 5 bases, V lost 4 bases, and 2 bases had no gene match. DNA for the CDR3: TGCGCCAGCAGCCCGGGACAGGATAATTCACCCCTCCACTTT. Translating gives CASSPGQDNSPLHF.

The V gene is TRBV4-2, the J gene TRBJ2-7, with 8 nucleotides matching TRBD1. The V gene end was trimmed by 0 bases and the J gene end by 3 bases; junction bases not matched to a gene: 4. Germline V gene data show CDR1 as LGHNA and CDR2 as YNFKEQ. The CDR3 runs 15 residues. CDR3 sequence: CASSQDKTGGYEQYF. CDR3 sequence (DNA): TGTGCCAGCAGCCAAGATAAAACAGGGGGCTACGAGCAGTACTTC.

In this sample, this clone turned up a few times. The chain combines TRBV5-1 with TRBJ1-3; no clear D. This CDR3 has 16 amino acids. Germline CDR1 and CDR2: SGHRS and YFSETQ. Trimming pared 4 bases from V and 0 bases from J, leaving 14 bases between. CDR3 loop: CASSPTSGTSGNTIYF. The CDR3 DNA sequence: TGCGCCAGCAGCCCTACCTCAGGAACCTCTGGAAACACCATATATTTT.

The V call is TRBV24-1, the J call TRBJ2-3, with 7 bases fitting TRBD2. V trimming: 2 bases; J trimming: 0 bases; junction bases outside the gene matches: 7. Germline V gene lookup returns CDR1 KGHDR and CDR2 SFDVKD. The length of the CDR3 is 17 residues. The CDR3 sequence: CATSDSSGGASTDTQYF. The CDR3 bases are TGTGCCACCAGTGATTCGTCGGGGGGAGCTAGCACAGATACGCAGTATTTT.

V is TRBV28 and J is TRBJ2-5, with D perhaps TRBD2 (5 bases). V was pared by 5 bases and J by 0 bases, with 13 bases between. Germline V gene sequence: CDR1 MDHEN, CDR2 SYDVKM. This CDR3 contains 15 residues. The CDR3 spells CASSPPSGYQETQYF. The CDR3 DNA reads as TGTGCCAGCAGTCCCCCGTCGGGATACCAAGAGACCCAGTACTTC.

The gene calls are TRBV6-1 and TRBJ1-1; 7 positions agree with TRBD1. The CDR3 has 14 residues. J lost 2 bases, V lost 8 bases, and 8 bases had no gene match. Germline V lookup: CDR1 MNHNS, CDR2 SASEGT. The CDR3 reads CASGTGTANTEAFF. CDR3 DNA: TGTGCCAGCGGGACCGGGACAGCTAACACTGAAGCTTTCTTT.

The chain is built from TRBV19 and TRBJ2-1, with TRBD2 matching 9 bases. The germline V gene has CDR1 LNHDA and CDR2 SQIVND (reference sequence). The CDR3 has 17 amino acids. Trimming cost V 5 bases and J 9 bases; bases outside gene matches: 17. The CDR3 sequence is CASSSRTSDLKGAEQFF. Written as DNA, the CDR3 is TGTGCCAGTAGTTCACGGACTAGCGACCTGAAGGGGGCTGAGCAGTTCTTC.

The V call is TRBV18, the J call TRBJ2-1; 10 bases fit TRBD2. The germline V gene encodes CDR1 KGHSH and CDR2 LQKENI. With V trimmed by 4 bases and J by 6 bases, 12 bases remained unmatched. The CDR3 has 17 residues. CDR3 loop: CASSREGAGGPINEQFF. As DNA, the CDR3 is TGTGCCAGCTCACGGGAAGGAGCGGGGGGGCCGATCAATGAGCAGTTCTTC. The complete variable domain, with remaining parts taken from reference TRBV18 and TRBJ2-1, reads NAGVMQNPRHLVRRRGQEARLRCSPMKGHSHVYWYRQLPEEGLKFMVYLQKENIIDESGMPKERFSAEFPKEGPSILRIQQVVRGDSAAYFCASSREGAGGPINEQFFGPGTRLTVL.

The chain recombines TRBV5-1 with TRBJ1-1; 7 bases line up with TRBD1. V lost 0 bases and J lost 3; bases outside the gene matches: 8. Per germline, CDR1 SGHRS and CDR2 YFSETQ. The CDR3 length is 16 residues. The CDR3 DNA follows: TGCGCCAGCAGCTTGGGCGCGACAGGGATGTACACTGAAGCTTTCTTT. It translates to CASSLGATGMYTEAFF.